One sample yielded the 9 T cell receptor beta chains listed below, sequenced in a study of monozygotic twins with inflammatory bowel disease. TCRdb re-called the 5' RACE reads, yielding one record per CDR3 amino acid sequence without DNA. The ten most abundant clones cover around 1.9% of a sample with roughly 100,000 distinct CDR3 sequences. Sequences were obtained from blood. The receptors were gathered from a human donor with ulcerative colitis or Crohn's disease, or a healthy co-twin of an affected twin (not recorded which).

The CDR3 is CASSSLPDGSSYEQYF. This sequence joins TRBV28 and TRBJ2-7. This CDR3 is built from 16 residues. Germline assignment: CDR1 MDHEN and CDR2 SYDVKM.

The rearrangement joins TRBV24-1 to TRBJ2-1; TCRdb proposes TRBD1, but this gene call is untestable without DNA. Germline V gene sequence: CDR1 KGHDR, CDR2 SFDVKD. This CDR3 region has 16 residues. CDR3 in amino acids: CATSYPGTGSYNEQFF.

This rearrangement joins TRBV28 to TRBJ2-7. The CDR3 extends over 14 amino acids. Germline V gives CDR1 MDHEN, CDR2 SYDVKM. The CDR3 region is CASSFTDSLYEQYF.

The V gene is TRBV29-1, the J gene TRBJ2-1. Germline V CDR1 and CDR2: SQVTM, ANQGSEA. The CDR3 totals 14 residues. CDR3 residues: CSVITGGAYNEQFF.

The chain joins TRBV4-1 to TRBJ2-2. CDR3 length: 15 residues. Germline CDR1 and CDR2: MGHRA and YSYEKL. The CDR3 loop is CASSSLSRIAGELFF.

The chain links TRBV20-1 to TRBJ2-6; TCRdb designates TRBD1, a call that cannot be tested without DNA. The V gene's germline CDR1 is DFQATT and CDR2 SNEGSKA (reference sequence). The CDR3 totals 14 residues. The CDR3 sequence: CSASLGHGANVLTF.

The V gene is TRBV18, the J gene TRBJ1-6. Germline-derived CDR1 and CDR2 are KGHSH and LQKENI. The CDR3 is 13 amino acids. The CDR3 here is CASSQKPDSPLHF. The full variable domain, completed using reference TRBV18 and TRBJ1-6, is NAGVMQNPRHLVRRRGQEARLRCSPMKGHSHVYWYRQLPEEGLKFMVYLQKENIIDESGMPKERFSAEFPKEGPSILRIQQVVRGDSAAYFCASSQKPDSPLHFGNGTRLTVT.

The rearrangement joins TRBV12-3 or TRBV12-4 to TRBJ2-1; TCRdb calls TRBD2, which cannot be checked without DNA. This CDR3 is built from 14 residues. This CDR3 is CASNPGLAYNEQFF.

V gene TRBV10-3 combines with J gene TRBJ2-7; the D gene TCRdb calls, TRBD2, cannot be checked with no DNA. CDR1 is ENHRY and CDR2 is SYGVKD in the germline V gene. The CDR3 extends over 12 amino acids. The CDR3 spells CAISESISPPCF.